Below are 27 T cell receptor beta chains sequenced from a single sample in a study of cytomegalovirus exposure and HLA in healthy donors. Primers for the PCR totalled 60 Vbeta and 13 Jbeta. TCRdb's copy holds only in-frame clones and misses some; the assay was immunoSEQ multiplex PCR. The data contain around 200,000 clones, approximately 80% of them seen just once; the ten biggest clones take up around 1.2%. The sample was PBMCs. The receptor source for this set is a girl aged 2 to 9 in good health and CMV-seropositive.

V is TRBV7-9 and J is TRBJ1-1, with D possibly being TRBD1 (6 bases). V shed 1 base and J shed 1 base, with 10 bases lying between them. CDR3 length: 15 amino acids. Germline V gives CDR1 SEHNR, CDR2 FQNEAQ (reference sequence). The CDR3 is CASSLDTGRNTEAFF. The CDR3 coding sequence is TGTGCCAGCAGCTTAGACACAGGGAGGAACACTGAAGCTTTCTTT. The variable domain in full, with the rest retrieved from reference TRBV7-9 and TRBJ1-1, is DTGVSQNPRHKITKRGQNVTFRCDPISEHNRLYWYRQTLGQGPEFLTYFQNEAQLEKSRLLSDRFSAERPKGSFSTLEIQRTEQGDSAMYLCASSLDTGRNTEAFFGQGTRLTVV.

The chain links TRBV5-6 to TRBJ1-1, with D uncertain. V lost 1 base and J 7 bases, leaving 8 bases between the germline ends. The CDR3 sequence is 12 residues long. CDR1 and CDR2 (germline): SGHDT, YYEEEE. The CDR3, as DNA: TGTGCCAGCAGCTTGTTTGCAGGTGAAGCTTTCTTT. It codes for CASSLFAGEAFF.

This chain connects TRBV10-3 to TRBJ2-3, with 9 bases aligning to TRBD1. This CDR3 is built from 14 residues. V shed 4 bases, J shed 5 bases, and the junction held 4 bases outside the gene matches. Germline values: CDR1 ENHRY, CDR2 SYGVKD. The CDR3 sequence is CAISVRTGEDTQYF. The CDR3 bases are TGTGCCATCAGTGTTCGGACAGGGGAAGATACGCAGTATTTT.

V gene TRBV4-2 combines with J gene TRBJ1-1, with 10 bases lining up with TRBD1. This CDR3 spans 17 amino acids. The junction had 9 bases not matched to a gene; V was cut back by 3 bases and J by 2 bases. Germline V gives CDR1 LGHNA, CDR2 YNFKEQ. CDR3 region: CASSQAGTGARNTEAFF. The CDR3 DNA is TGTGCCAGCAGCCAGGCCGGGACAGGGGCTCGAAACACTGAAGCTTTCTTT.

J is TRBJ2-1 and V is TRBV5-4; 10 bases fit TRBD2. The CDR3 totals 15 residues. After removal of 2 bases from V and 7 bases from J, the junction contained 6 bases not matched to a gene. Germline V gives CDR1 SGHNT, CDR2 YYREEE (reference sequence). The CDR3 protein is CASSFPSGSENEQFF. The CDR3 DNA sequence: TGTGCCAGCAGCTTCCCTAGCGGGAGTGAAAATGAGCAGTTCTTC. The whole variable domain, remainder taken from reference TRBV5-4 and TRBJ2-1, is ETGVTQSPTHLIKTRGQQVTLRCSSQSGHNTVSWYQQALGQGPQFIFQYYREEENGRGNFPPRFSGLQFPNYSSELNVNALELDDSALYLCASSFPSGSENEQFFGPGTRLTVL.

The V call is TRBV21-1, the J call TRBJ1-5. TRBV21-1 is deemed a pseudogene. This CDR3 is built from 18 residues. In DNA form, the CDR3 reads TGTGCCAGCAGCAAAGGCGAGGCGAAGGAATATAGCAATCAGCCCCAGCATTTT. Translating gives CASSKGEAKEYSNQPQHF.

The chain uses TRBV2 and TRBJ1-1; D may be TRBD1 (5 bases). Germline CDR1 reads SNHLY; CDR2 reads FYNNEI. Trimming pared 5 bases from V and 3 bases from J, leaving 10 bases between. This CDR3 is 13 amino acids long. The CDR3 here is CASSYKQDTEAFF. The CDR3 bases are TGTGCCAGCAGTTACAAACAGGACACTGAAGCTTTCTTT.

The chain combines TRBV6-5 with TRBJ1-5; TRBD1 agrees at 9 bases. The CDR3 is made up of 15 amino acids. V lost 6 bases to trimming and J lost 6 bases; unmatched junction nucleotides: 9. CDR1 is MNHEY, CDR2 SVGAGI, per germline. The CDR3 loop is CASRPTGGAGQPQHF. The CDR3 coding sequence is TGTGCCAGCAGACCTACAGGGGGCGCGGGTCAGCCCCAGCATTTT.

The chain's CDR3 is CASSYLQVEDTQYF. The CDR3 bases are TGTGCCAGCAGTTACCTGCAGGTGGAAGATACGCAGTATTTT. V is TRBV6-6 and J is TRBJ2-3, with no clear D. Trimming left V 2 bases short and J 5 bases short, with 11 bases between. The germline V gene encodes CDR1 MNHNY and CDR2 SVGAGI (reference sequence). The CDR3 loop spans 14 amino acids.

This rearrangement joins TRBV7-8 to TRBJ2-3; 9 bases agree with TRBD2. CDR1 is SGHVS and CDR2 is FQNEAQ in the germline V gene. J gave up 7 bases and V 5 bases, and 16 bases lay outside the gene matches. The CDR3 is made up of 17 amino acids. CDR3 protein: CASSPLRLADALHTQYF. DNA for the CDR3: TGTGCCAGCAGCCCACTCAGACTAGCGGATGCCTTGCATACGCAGTATTTT.

J is TRBJ1-5 and V is TRBV25-1; D possibly corresponds to TRBD1 (5 bases). The CDR3 is made up of 12 amino acids. V shed 5 bases and J shed 5 bases, with 7 bases lying between them. Germline V lookup: CDR1 MGHDK, CDR2 SYGVNS. CDR3 DNA: TGTGCCAGCAGTTCGGGGGATCAGCCCCAGCATTTT. Its protein product is CASSSGDQPQHF.

V usage is TRBV5-1 and J usage is TRBJ2-1, with 16 bases aligning to TRBD2. The CDR3 loop spans 19 amino acids. Trimming cost V 2 bases and J 3 bases; bases outside gene matches: 8. The germline V gene has CDR1 SGHRS and CDR2 YFSETQ. The chain's CDR3 is CASSLGTSGGASIYNEQFF. CDR3 bases: TGCGCCAGCAGCTTAGGGACTAGCGGGGGGGCCTCAATCTACAATGAGCAGTTCTTC.

This chain joins TRBV6-5 and TRBJ2-7, with D hard to call. Per germline, CDR1 MNHEY and CDR2 SVGAGI. V lost 6 bases, J lost 2 bases, and 14 bases lay in between. CDR3 size: 14 residues. CDR3 DNA sequence: TGTGCCAGCAGCCGAGGCACTGCAACCTACGAGCAGTACTTC. Encoded protein: CASSRGTATYEQYF.

The V gene is TRBV5-1, the J gene TRBJ1-4; 8 bases map to TRBD1. V gave up 3 bases and J gave up 9 bases; unmatched junction bases: 10. Germline CDR1 and CDR2: SGHRS and YFSETQ. There are 15 residues in the CDR3. CDR3 DNA: TGCGCCAGCAGCTCCGGACAGGGAGGGTCGCAAAAACTGTTTTTT. The encoded protein is CASSSGQGGSQKLFF.

The chain has TRBV19 and TRBJ2-7, with TRBD1 matching over 9 bases. The germline V gene has CDR1 LNHDA and CDR2 SQIVND (reference sequence). The CDR3 has 14 amino acids. Losses at the gene ends were 5 bases for V and 1 base for J; bases not matched to a gene: 3. The CDR3 protein is CASSVQGASYEQYF. Here the CDR3 DNA reads TGTGCCAGTAGTGTACAGGGGGCATCCTACGAGCAGTACTTC.

DNA of the CDR3: TGCGCCAGCAGCCTTCGACAGGGGCCAGGGGCCAACGTCCTGACTTTC. Translated: CASSLRQGPGANVLTF. V usage is TRBV4-1 and J usage is TRBJ2-6; TRBD1 aligns across 8 bases. CDR1 MGHRA and CDR2 YSYEKL come from the germline V gene. V lost 4 bases to trimming and J lost 4 bases; unmatched junction nucleotides: 6. The CDR3 length is 16 residues.

This clone was detected a few times. The chain uses TRBV5-1 and TRBJ1-1; D possibly corresponds to TRBD1 (5 bases). V was cut by 1 base and J by 0 bases, with 13 bases left in between. The germline gives CDR1 SGHRS, CDR2 YFSETQ. CDR3 length: 16 amino acids. The DNA for the CDR3 is TGCGCCAGCAGCTTGTCGGGGGGACGGATGAACACTGAAGCTTTCTTT. Its translation is CASSLSGGRMNTEAFF.

The gene calls are TRBV6-5 and TRBJ2-5; no clear D. The J call may be faulty, since TRBJ2-7 better matches the DNA end. Germline lookup yields CDR1 MNHEY and CDR2 SVGAGI. The CDR3 covers 16 residues. The CDR3 coding sequence is TGTGCCAGCAGTTACCGGGTGAGCCAGAGAACCTACGAGCAGTACTTC. Translation: CASSYRVSQRTYEQYF.

The genes are TRBV11-1 and TRBJ2-7; D is possibly TRBD1 (6 bases). CDR1 SGHAT and CDR2 FQDESV come from the germline V gene (reference sequence). CDR3 length: 15 amino acids. V lost 5 bases to trimming and J lost 3 bases, with 17 bases between them. The CDR3 region is CASSLGTNPHYEQYF. CDR3 DNA: TGTGCCAGCAGCCTCGGGACAAACCCACACTACGAGCAGTACTTC. The full variable domain, rest sourced from reference TRBV11-1 and TRBJ2-7, is EAEVAQSPRYKITEKSQAVAFWCDPISGHATLYWYRQILGQGPELLVQFQDESVVDDSQLPKDRFSAERLKGVDSTLKIQPAELGDSAMYLCASSLGTNPHYEQYFGPGTRLTVT.

The CDR3 spells CASTLRLAGDNEQFF. In nucleotides, the CDR3 is TGTGCCAGCACTCTCAGACTAGCGGGAGACAATGAGCAGTTCTTC. The genes are TRBV6-5 and TRBJ2-1; 12 bases line up with TRBD2. CDR3 length: 15 residues. CDR1 is MNHEY and CDR2 is SVGAGI in the germline V gene. J gave up 5 bases and V 7 bases, and 6 bases lay outside the gene matches.

This chain connects TRBV6-5 to TRBJ1-1; 9 nucleotides align to TRBD1. After removal of 5 bases from V and 10 bases from J, the junction contained 11 bases not matched to a gene. This CDR3 contains 14 residues. Germline V lookup: CDR1 MNHEY, CDR2 SVGAGI. The DNA of the CDR3 is TGTGCCAGCAGTATAGGACAGGGGATCTATGGAGCTTTCTTT. Protein: CASSIGQGIYGAFF.

The CDR3 DNA reads TGTGCCAGCAGCCCCACCACGGCGGCCGAGCAGTACTTC. This translates into CASSPTTAAEQYF. The V call is TRBV9, the J call TRBJ2-7; no firm D call. V dropped 4 bases and J dropped 6 bases, with 14 bases sitting between them. The CDR3 length is 13 residues. Germline V gives CDR1 SGDLS, CDR2 YYNGEE.

The J gene is TRBJ2-7, the V gene TRBV11-3, with 9 bases matching TRBD1. The germline gives CDR1 SGHNT, CDR2 YENEEA. The J segment lost 12 bases and the V segment lost 8 bases, leaving 14 bases of the junction unmatched. The CDR3 has 13 amino acids. The CDR3: CASGGQGPFPTYF. CDR3 coding DNA: TGTGCCAGCGGAGGACAGGGGCCCTTCCCCACGTACTTC.

The CDR3 DNA sequence: TGTGCCATCAGGCCCGTGAGTCTGGTAGTATTAGCGGGAGGGCCGGGCGGGGAGCTGTTTTTT. This encodes CAIRPVSLVVLAGGPGGELFF. The chain employs TRBV10-3 and TRBJ2-2, with 11 bases lining up with TRBD2. The CDR3 is made up of 21 amino acids. V trimming: 6 bases; J trimming: 7 bases; junction bases outside the gene matches: 25. Per germline, CDR1 ENHRY and CDR2 SYGVKD.

The chain recombines TRBV6-6 with TRBJ1-4; no clear D gene. Germline V gives CDR1 MNHNY, CDR2 SVGAGI (reference sequence). The CDR3 sequence is 13 residues long. V was clipped by 2 bases and J by 4 bases, with 5 bases between them. This chain's CDR3 is CASSYRDNEKLFF. As DNA, the CDR3 is TGTGCCAGCAGTTACAGAGATAATGAAAAACTGTTTTTT.

The count of this clone is one. Since a much larger clone is just one base distant, this may be a read error. The rearrangement uses TRBV2 and TRBJ1-2; D call uncertain. The CDR3 spans 13 residues. CDR1 SNHLY and CDR2 FYNNEI come from the germline V gene. Trimming left V 3 bases short and J 0 bases short, with 5 bases between. The chain's CDR3 is CASSDPANYGYTF. In DNA form, the CDR3 reads TGTGCCAGCAGTGATCCAGCTAACTATGGCTACACCTTC.

This clone was recorded once. The rearrangement links TRBV5-6 to TRBJ2-5, with TRBD2 identical over 13 bases. Germline V CDR1 and CDR2: SGHDT, YYEEEE. V trimming: 0 bases; J trimming: 2 bases; junction bases outside the gene matches: 7. The CDR3 is 18 amino acids. DNA for the CDR3: TGTGCCAGCAGCTTGGCCAAACTAGCGGGAGGGCCGCAAGAGACCCAGTACTTC. Translating gives CASSLAKLAGGPQETQYF.